Reported below is one T cell receptor (beta chain). Its target is not known. At the Johns Hopkins FTIC core, DNA taken from cultured CD4+ T cells was sequenced by way of the Oncomine TCR Beta short-read assay. MiXCR, applied by TCRdb to the PCR reads, yields one record per CDR3 protein. Found here are under 20,000 distinct CDR3 sequences, around 50% of them singletons; the top ten hold around 13%. Indicated treatment: approximately 11-day PBMC culture with coronavirus spike peptide pools or control peptides (ViraFEST assay). The record originates from a study of vaccination and CD4 T cells after COVID-19. About the research overall: Following dose two, a median roughly 72 days (range 14 to 241) passed before post-vaccine samples were taken.

The germline V gene encodes CDR1 MNHEY and CDR2 SVGEGT. This CDR3 is 14 amino acids long. With 7 bases clipped from V and 0 bases from J, the junction kept 5 bases outside the gene matches. Source material: CD4+ T cells from blood, cultured in vitro. The rearrangement links TRBV6-2 or TRBV6-3 to TRBJ2-7; TRBD1 aligns across 8 bases. This TCR derives from a human donor who had recovered from COVID-19. The CDR3 reads CASTHRGSSYEQYF. CDR3 DNA sequence: TGTGCCAGCACCCACAGGGGGAGCTCCTACGAGCAGTACTTC.